Listed below are T cell receptor beta chains from one sample, sequenced in a study of blood T cell repertoires in COVID-19. The assay was immunoSEQ multiplex PCR, and TCRdb's table has in-frame clones only and misses some. This sample yields more than 300,000 clones, of which 88% are seen a single time; 1.5% to 2% belongs to the top ten. Sequenced input: peripheral blood. The source of these receptors is a woman aged 30 to 39 with COVID-19, enrolled during active disease. Each CDR3 is given with its conserved first and last residue. A D gene is named only where the DNA matches it firmly. Only some rows state a clone size, as once, few, many or a class for expanded clones.

>TRBJ1-2|-|TRBV16|-
CASITWGYGYTF
TGTGCCAGCATAACCTGGGGCTACGGCTACACCTTC
>TRBJ1-1|-|TRBV5-4|-
CASSFSRERAFF
TGTGCCAGCAGCTTTAGCAGGGAACGAGCTTTCTTT
>TRBJ2-5|-|TRBV5-1|-
CASSALGGETQYF
TGCGCCAGCAGCGCGCTAGGGGGTGAGACCCAGTACTTC
>TRBJ1-6|-|TRBV28|TRBD1
CASSPTGVTNSPLHF
TGTGCCAGCAGTCCCACAGGGGTAACTAATTCACCCCTCCACTTT
>TRBJ1-1|-|TRBV6-5|-
CASSYRGGEAFF
TGTGCCAGCAGTTACAGGGGTGGGGAAGCTTTCTTT
>TRBJ2-3|-|TRBV5-1|TRBD2
CASSLGSGGGRDTQYF
TGCGCCAGCAGCTTGGGTAGCGGGGGTGGAAGAGATACGCAGTATTTT
>TRBJ1-3|once|TRBV7-2|-
CASSFRGTGNTIYF
TGTGCCAGCAGCTTCAGGGGTACAGGAAACACCATATATTTT
>TRBJ1-2|-|TRBV5-1|-
CASSWGDTGGYTF
TGCGCCAGCAGCTGGGGCGACACGGGTGGCTACACCTTC
>TRBJ2-1|-|TRBV14|TRBD1
CASSQVSGQGYEQFF
TGTGCCAGCAGCCAAGTATCGGGACAGGGGTATGAGCAGTTCTTC
>TRBJ1-2|once|TRBV28|-
CASSALGGWYGYTF
TGTGCCAGCAGTGCTTTGGGGGGGTGGTACGGCTACACCTTC
>TRBJ1-2|once|TRBV18|TRBD1
CASSLGQGNYTF
TGTGCCAGCTCCCTCGGACAGGGGAACTACACCTTC
>TRBJ2-1|-|TRBV2|TRBD1
CASGRTGWAYNEQFF
TGTGCCAGCGGGAGGACAGGGTGGGCCTACAATGAGCAGTTCTTC
>TRBJ1-3|-|TRBV6-5|-
CASSYGSSGNTIYF
TGTGCCAGCAGTTACGGTAGCTCTGGAAACACCATATATTTT
>TRBJ1-5|once|TRBV2|-
CASRQQGAQPQHF
TGTGCCAGCAGGCAACAGGGTGCTCAGCCCCAGCATTTT
>TRBJ1-5|-|TRBV2|TRBD1
CASSEGQAFVPQHF
TGTGCCAGCAGCGAGGGACAGGCGTTCGTGCCCCAGCATTTT
>TRBJ2-3|-|TRBV7-3|-
CASSFHTGNTDTQYF
TGTGCCAGCAGCTTCCATACAGGGAACACAGATACGCAGTATTTT
>TRBJ2-1|-|TRBV5-4|TRBD2
CASSSPRGGKSSYNEQFF
TGTGCCAGCAGCTCCCCGCGGGGGGGCAAAAGCTCCTACAATGAGCAGTTCTTC
>TRBJ1-6|-|TRBV5-5|-
CASSLDRRNSPLHF
TGTGCCAGCAGCTTGGACAGGAGAAATTCACCCCTCCACTTT
>TRBJ1-2|-|TRBV27|TRBD1
CASRVRDRNGYTF
TGTGCCAGCAGAGTACGGGACAGGAACGGCTACACCTTC
>TRBJ1-5|-|TRBV6-5|TRBD1
CASGIDRGGQPQHF
TGTGCCAGCGGAATCGACAGGGGTGGTCAGCCCCAGCATTTT
>TRBJ1-2|-|TRBV7-8|-
CASSLERQSPRGYTF
TGTGCCAGCAGCTTAGAAAGACAGTCACCTCGTGGCTACACCTTC
>TRBJ2-7|few|TRBV29-1|TRBD1
CSAGQGPSYEQYF
TGCAGCGCCGGACAGGGGCCATCCTACGAGCAGTACTTC
>TRBJ2-3|once|TRBV7-8|TRBD2
CASSPRGAGSTDTQYF
TGTGCCAGCAGCCCCCGCGGAGCGGGGTCCACAGATACGCAGTATTTT
>TRBJ2-6|-|TRBV2|-
CASSFRRDSGANVLTF
TGTGCCAGCAGTTTTCGCCGGGACTCTGGGGCCAACGTCCTGACTTTC
>TRBJ1-4|-|TRBV7-2|-
CASSLRWAGKGEKLFF
TGTGCCAGCAGCTTACGGTGGGCAGGGAAAGGTGAAAAACTGTTTTTT
>TRBJ2-5|-|TRBV2|-
CASSRAGKETQYF
TGTGCCAGCAGTCGAGCAGGGAAAGAGACCCAGTACTTC
>TRBJ1-2|once|TRBV27|-
CASSQGLGGSPYGYTF
TGTGCCAGCAGTCAGGGGCTAGGAGGCAGTCCATATGGCTACACCTTC
>TRBJ1-4|-|TRBV2|TRBD1
CASRPGTGVEKLFF
TGTGCCAGCAGGCCAGGGACAGGGGTGGAAAAACTGTTTTTT
>TRBJ2-1|-|TRBV28|-
CASRTGQNEQFF
TGTGCCAGCAGAACCGGACAGAATGAGCAGTTCTTC
>TRBJ2-4|-|TRBV3-1/TRBV3-2|TRBD1
CASSPNIPGQGSENIQYF
TGTGCCAGCAGCCCAAACATACCGGGACAGGGCTCCGAAAACATTCAGTACTTC
>TRBJ1-5|-|TRBV30|TRBD1
CACRTGVNSNQPQHF
TGTGCCTGTCGGACAGGGGTGAATAGCAATCAGCCCCAGCATTTT
>TRBJ1-2|-|TRBV7-2|TRBD1
CASSLDPRGGDGYTF
TGTGCCAGCAGCTTAGACCCACGAGGGGGCGATGGCTACACCTTC
>TRBJ1-4|-|TRBV3-1/TRBV3-2|TRBD1
CASEAGGEKLFF
TGTGCCAGCGAGGCAGGGGGCGAAAAACTGTTTTTT
>TRBJ2-1|-|TRBV7-2|-
CASSLLVNNEQFF
TGTGCCAGCAGCTTACTAGTGAACAATGAGCAGTTCTTC